This is a list of T cell receptor beta chains from one sample in a study of cytomegalovirus exposure and HLA in healthy donors. Sequencing used immunoSEQ multiplex PCR; TCRdb keeps in-frame clones, though not all of them. The profile covers more than 100,000 clones, with about 73% appearing a single time and just under 8.5% taken by the ten largest. The specimen sequenced was PBMCs. Every receptor here comes from a woman aged 35 to 49 in good health and CMV-seropositive. Both conserved end residues are part of each CDR3. D genes are given only for firm matches. Clone size is not always given. Where it is, it says once, few, many or a class for expanded clones.

J gene | V gene | clone size | D gene | CDR3 protein | CDR3 DNA
TRBJ1-4 | TRBV5-8 | NA | NA | CASSLVGVSRFF | TGTGCCAGCAGCTTGGTAGGAGTCTCCCGATTTTTT
TRBJ1-5 | TRBV5-1 | NA | TRBD1 | CASSLGDREGQPQHF | TGCGCCAGCAGCTTGGGGGACAGGGAGGGTCAGCCCCAGCATTTT
TRBJ2-7 | TRBV15 | NA | NA | CATSRVQTSSYEQYF | TGTGCCACCAGCAGAGTACAGACGAGCTCCTACGAGCAGTACTTC
TRBJ2-3 | TRBV6-1 | NA | TRBD2 | CASGKGRRVGGGTDTQYF | TGTGCCAGCGGTAAAGGCCGCCGAGTCGGGGGGGGCACAGATACGCAGTATTTT
TRBJ1-5 | TRBV7-2 | NA | TRBD1 | CASSLGTGKGKQPQHF | TGTGCCAGCAGCTTGGGGACAGGGAAGGGGAAACAGCCCCAGCATTTT
TRBJ2-5 | TRBV7-6 | NA | NA | CASSLGVQSGETQYF | TGTGCCAGCAGCTTAGGAGTACAGAGTGGGGAGACCCAGTACTTC
TRBJ2-1 | TRBV7-3 | NA | TRBD1 | CASSRGQNEQFF | TGTGCCAGCAGCCGGGGACAGAATGAGCAGTTCTTC
TRBJ2-2 | TRBV6-6 | NA | NA | CASSYQGPNTGELFF | TGTGCCAGCAGTTACCAGGGTCCGAACACCGGGGAGCTGTTTTTT
TRBJ1-6 | TRBV7-9 | once | NA | CASSLAAKSGSYNSPLHF | TGTGCCAGCAGCTTAGCGGCCAAGTCCGGGTCCTATAATTCACCCCTCCACTTT
TRBJ2-3 | TRBV10-1 | NA | NA | CASRLDSDTQYF | TGCGCCAGCAGACTAGACTCCGATACGCAGTATTTT
TRBJ2-3 | TRBV29-1 | NA | TRBD1 | CSAGGDRGHAWNTQYF | TGCAGCGCGGGGGGAGACAGGGGGCATGCATGGAATACGCAGTATTTT
TRBJ1-2 | TRBV7-9 | NA | NA | CASSFGGDGYTF | TGTGCCAGCAGCTTCGGAGGGGATGGCTACACCTTC
TRBJ1-5 | TRBV7-2 | once | TRBD1 | CASSARTGDNQPQHF | TGTGCCAGCAGCGCAAGGACAGGGGACAATCAGCCCCAGCATTTT
TRBJ2-7 | TRBV7-9 | NA | TRBD1 | CASSFPAQGVYEQYF | TGTGCCAGCAGCTTTCCCGCGCAGGGGGTCTACGAGCAGTACTTC
TRBJ1-5 | TRBV27 | once | NA | CASSLKEGQRPQHF | TGTGCCAGCAGTTTAAAGGAGGGGCAACGGCCCCAGCATTTT
TRBJ1-6 | TRBV18 | NA | TRBD1 | CASSPGTGDNSPLHF | TGTGCCAGCTCACCCGGGACAGGGGACAATTCACCCCTCCACTTT
TRBJ2-2 | TRBV9 | NA | NA | CASSAPAGELFF | TGTGCCAGCAGCGCCCCAGCCGGGGAGCTGTTTTTT
TRBJ2-7 | TRBV6-5 | NA | TRBD1 | CASSYWGTALPHEQYF | TGTGCCAGCAGTTACTGGGGGACAGCCTTACCCCACGAGCAGTACTTC
TRBJ2-7 | TRBV2 | NA | NA | CASSEGSEQYF | TGTGCCAGCAGTGAAGGGAGCGAGCAGTACTTC
TRBJ2-7 | TRBV7-2 | few | NA | CASSLVRGNGEQYF | TGTGCCAGCAGCTTAGTCCGGGGGAATGGAGAGCAGTACTTC
TRBJ1-2 | TRBV20-1 | NA | NA | CSANRVGGYTF | TGCAGTGCCAACAGGGTTGGTGGCTACACCTTC
TRBJ1-5 | TRBV6-1 | NA | NA | CASSGGGDGNQPQHF | TGTGCCAGCAGTGGGGGAGGGGATGGCAATCAGCCCCAGCATTTT
TRBJ2-7 | TRBV6-1 | once | NA | CASRSPGDEQYF | TGTGCCAGCAGATCTCCCGGGGACGAGCAGTACTTC
TRBJ1-5 | TRBV19 | NA | TRBD1 | CASSLGQGYNQPQHF | TGTGCCAGTAGTTTGGGACAGGGGTACAATCAGCCCCAGCATTTT
TRBJ2-3 | TRBV4-3 | NA | TRBD2 | CASSQDLTSTF | TGCGCCAGCAGCCAAGATCTGACTAGCACGTTT
TRBJ2-3 | TRBV6-1 | NA | NA | CASIRTAAIDTQYF | TGTGCCAGCATCAGGACAGCAGCAATCGATACGCAGTATTTT
TRBJ1-2 | TRBV6-5 | NA | TRBD1 | CASSYSTRDRGIGYTF | TGTGCCAGCAGTTACTCCACCCGGGACAGGGGTATTGGCTACACCTTC
TRBJ2-3 | TRBV5-1 | NA | NA | CASSLGLVVDTQYF | TGCGCCAGCAGCTTGGGGCTAGTTGTAGATACGCAGTATTTT
TRBJ2-4 | TRBV11-2 | few | NA | CASRGTNNIQYF | TGTGCCAGCCGCGGAACTAATAACATTCAGTACTTC
TRBJ1-2 | TRBV19 | NA | TRBD1 | CASSRYRGYRPF | TGTGCCAGTAGTAGGTACAGGGGGTATCGTCCTTTC
TRBJ1-2 | TRBV10-3 | NA | NA | CAISELGGATGYTF | TGTGCCATCAGTGAGCTGGGAGGGGCGACTGGCTACACCTTC
TRBJ1-6 | TRBV2 | NA | TRBD1 | CASSVQGASYNSPLHF | TGTGCCAGCAGTGTACAGGGGGCATCCTATAATTCACCCCTCCACTTT
TRBJ2-2 | TRBV4-3 | NA | TRBD2 | CASSQELARAGELFF | TGCGCCAGCAGCCAAGAACTAGCGAGGGCCGGGGAGCTGTTTTTT
TRBJ2-3 | TRBV7-2 | NA | NA | CASSLASRPTQYF | TGTGCCAGCAGCTTAGCTAGCCGCCCTACGCAGTATTTT
TRBJ2-7 | TRBV9 | once | NA | CASSVVGGTEQYF | TGTGCCAGCAGCGTAGTAGGGGGAACGGAGCAGTACTTC
TRBJ2-1 | TRBV29-1 | NA | TRBD1 | CSATGGSYNEQFF | TGCAGCGCCACAGGGGGCTCCTACAATGAGCAGTTCTTC
TRBJ1-6 | TRBV7-3 | NA | TRBD1 | CASSPNQGVSSPLHF | TGTGCCAGCAGCCCCAACCAGGGGGTTAGTTCACCCCTCCACTTT
TRBJ1-6 | TRBV14 | NA | NA | CASSQIQGVVVDSPLHF | TGTGCCAGCAGCCAAATACAGGGCGTAGTGGTGGATTCACCCCTCCACTTT
TRBJ2-1 | TRBV7-8 | NA | NA | CASSADSSSYNEQFF | TGTGCCAGCAGCGCCGACAGCAGCTCCTACAATGAGCAGTTCTTC
TRBJ1-4 | TRBV4-3 | NA | NA | CASSQSLNGEKLFF | TGCGCCAGCAGCCAGTCTCTTAACGGGGAAAAACTGTTTTTT
TRBJ1-2 | TRBV18 | NA | NA | CASSPAGYLSGGYTF | TGTGCCAGCTCACCAGCGGGGTACCTCTCAGGGGGCTACACCTTC
TRBJ2-5 | TRBV5-4 | NA | TRBD2 | CASSGGLAGKETQYF | TGTGCCAGCAGCGGGGGACTAGCGGGGAAAGAGACCCAGTACTTC
TRBJ1-6 | TRBV2 | NA | TRBD1 | CASSLVPGQEFSPLHF | TGTGCCAGCAGCCTAGTACCGGGACAGGAGTTTTCACCCCTCCACTTT
TRBJ2-2 | TRBV10-3 | NA | NA | CAISEMAPTGELFF | TGTGCCATCAGTGAAATGGCCCCAACCGGGGAGCTGTTTTTT
TRBJ2-1 | TRBV5-4 | few | TRBD1 | CASSDRGYNEQFF | TGTGCCAGCAGCGACAGGGGGTACAATGAGCAGTTCTTC
TRBJ2-7 | TRBV11-2 | NA | NA | CASSSNTQYEQYF | TGTGCCAGCAGCTCGAACACGCAATACGAGCAGTACTTC
TRBJ2-5 | TRBV7-2 | NA | TRBD2 | CASSLSGGKTQYF | TGTGCCAGCAGCCTTAGCGGGGGGAAGACCCAGTACTTC
TRBJ2-7 | TRBV6-6 | NA | TRBD1 | CASSYRGQGLYEQYF | TGTGCCAGCAGTTACCGGGGACAGGGGCTATACGAGCAGTACTTC
TRBJ1-6 | TRBV7-2 | NA | TRBD1 | CASRPTGGPPPLHF | TGTGCCAGCAGGCCCACAGGGGGCCCGCCACCCCTCCACTTT
TRBJ2-1 | TRBV7-9 | NA | TRBD2 | CASSRRLAGGINEQFF | TGTGCCAGCAGCCGCCGACTAGCGGGGGGGATCAATGAGCAGTTCTTC
TRBJ1-4 | TRBV2 | few | NA | CASSPRGNNEKLFF | TGTGCCAGCAGTCCGAGGGGGAATAATGAAAAACTGTTTTTT
TRBJ1-2 | TRBV5-4 | once | TRBD1 | CASSLKDRGQEGYTF | TGTGCCAGCAGCTTGAAGGACAGGGGGCAGGAGGGCTACACCTTC
TRBJ1-1 | TRBV5-1 | NA | NA | CASSLETGTEAFF | TGCGCCAGCAGCTTGGAGACGGGGACTGAAGCTTTCTTT
TRBJ1-1 | TRBV25-1 | NA | NA | CASSEAGDMNTEAFF | TGTGCCAGCAGTGAGGCAGGGGACATGAACACTGAAGCTTTCTTT
TRBJ2-3 | TRBV10-3 | NA | TRBD2 | CAISESGGSTDTQYF | TGTGCCATCAGTGAGTCGGGAGGGAGCACAGATACGCAGTATTTT